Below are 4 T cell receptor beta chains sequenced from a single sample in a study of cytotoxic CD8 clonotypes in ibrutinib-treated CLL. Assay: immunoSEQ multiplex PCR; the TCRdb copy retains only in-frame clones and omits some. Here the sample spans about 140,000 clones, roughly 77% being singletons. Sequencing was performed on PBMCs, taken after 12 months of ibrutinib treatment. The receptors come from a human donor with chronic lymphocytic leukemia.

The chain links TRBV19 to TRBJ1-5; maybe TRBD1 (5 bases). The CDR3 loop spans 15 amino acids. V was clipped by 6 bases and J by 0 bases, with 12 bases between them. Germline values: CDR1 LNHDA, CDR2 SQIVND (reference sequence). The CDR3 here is CASRSTVNSNQPQHF. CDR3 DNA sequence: TGTGCCAGTAGATCGACAGTTAATAGCAATCAGCCCCAGCATTTT.

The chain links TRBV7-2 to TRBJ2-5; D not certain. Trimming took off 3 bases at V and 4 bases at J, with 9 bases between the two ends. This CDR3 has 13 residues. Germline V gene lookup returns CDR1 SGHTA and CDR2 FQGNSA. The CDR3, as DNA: TGTGCCAGCAGCTTGTTTTCCTTAGAGACCCAGTACTTC. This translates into CASSLFSLETQYF.

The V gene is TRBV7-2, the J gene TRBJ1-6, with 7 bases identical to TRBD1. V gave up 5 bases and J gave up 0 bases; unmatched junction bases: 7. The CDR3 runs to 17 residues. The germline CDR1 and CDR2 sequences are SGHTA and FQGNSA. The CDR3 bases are TGTGCCAGCAGCGGTGACAGGGTGAGCTCCTATAATTCACCCCTCCACTTT. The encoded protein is CASSGDRVSSYNSPLHF. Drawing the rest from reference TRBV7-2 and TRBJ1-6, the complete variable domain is GAGVSQSPSNKVTEKGKDVELRCDPISGHTALYWYRQSLGQGLEFLIYFQGNSAPDKSGLPSDRFSAERTGGSVSTLTIQRTQQEDSAVYLCASSGDRVSSYNSPLHFGNGTRLTVT.

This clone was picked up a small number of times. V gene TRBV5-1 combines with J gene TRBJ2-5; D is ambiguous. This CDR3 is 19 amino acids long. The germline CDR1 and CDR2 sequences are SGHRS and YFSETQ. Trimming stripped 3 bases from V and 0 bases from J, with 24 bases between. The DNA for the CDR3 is TGCGCCAGCAGCTCCCGGCGCGTCGATAGTCCCGTGTACCAAGAGACCCAGTACTTC. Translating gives CASSSRRVDSPVYQETQYF.